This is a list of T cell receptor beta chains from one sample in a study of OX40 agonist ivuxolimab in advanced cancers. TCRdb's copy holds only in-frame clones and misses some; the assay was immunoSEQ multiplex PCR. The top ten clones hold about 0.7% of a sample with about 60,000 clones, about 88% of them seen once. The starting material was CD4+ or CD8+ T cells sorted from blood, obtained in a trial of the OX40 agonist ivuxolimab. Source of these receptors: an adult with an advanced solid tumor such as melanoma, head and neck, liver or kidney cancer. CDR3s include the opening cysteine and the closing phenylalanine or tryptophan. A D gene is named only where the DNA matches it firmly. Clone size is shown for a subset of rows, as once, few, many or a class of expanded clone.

CASSPGVGGYTF	TGTGCCAGCAGCCCCGGTGTAGGTGGCTACACCTTC	-	TRBV5-6	TRBJ1-2	-
CAISRGLGYEQYF	TGTGCCATCAGCAGGGGCTTGGGATACGAGCAGTACTTC	-	TRBV10-3	TRBJ2-7	-
CASSERATGVSNQPQHF	TGTGCCAGCAGTGAACGAGCGACAGGGGTTAGCAATCAGCCCCAGCATTTT	once	TRBV6-1	TRBJ1-5	TRBD1
CATSNNLPNEQFF	TGTGCCACCTCTAATAACCTACCCAATGAGCAGTTCTTC	-	TRBV11-2	TRBJ2-1	-
CASSQEGGTNNNEQFF	TGTGCCAGCAGCCAAGAAGGGGGGACTAATAACAATGAGCAGTTCTTC	-	TRBV4-2	TRBJ2-1	-
CASSPGETQYF	TGTGCCAGCTCTCCTGGAGAGACCCAGTACTTC	-	TRBV6-6	TRBJ2-5	-
CASSYTGTGITEAFF	TGTGCCAGCAGTTACACCGGGACAGGGATCACTGAAGCTTTCTTT	-	TRBV27	TRBJ1-1	TRBD1
CASSLVGVNTGELFF	TGTGCCAGCAGCTTAGTCGGGGTGAACACCGGGGAGCTGTTTTTT	-	TRBV7-8	TRBJ2-2	-
CASRMGWVAFF	TGTGCCAGCAGGATGGGGTGGGTAGCTTTCTTT	-	TRBV11-2	TRBJ1-1	-
CASSFGTGVAGELFF	TGCGCCAGCAGCTTTGGAACAGGGGTCGCCGGGGAGCTGTTTTTT	-	TRBV5-1	TRBJ2-2	TRBD1
CASSPDSGGYEQYF	TGTGCCAGCTCACCCGACTCCGGAGGTTACGAGCAGTACTTC	once	TRBV18	TRBJ2-7	-
CASSVTTGEETQYF	TGTGCCAGCAGCGTAACCACAGGGGAGGAGACCCAGTACTTC	-	TRBV9	TRBJ2-5	TRBD1
CASSEGQGSFHEQFF	TGCGCCAGCAGTGAAGGACAGGGTAGTTTCCATGAGCAGTTCTTC	once	TRBV5-1	TRBJ2-1	TRBD1
CASKYEASSYNEQFF	TGTGCCAGTAAGTACGAGGCAAGCTCCTACAATGAGCAGTTCTTC	-	TRBV2	TRBJ2-1	-
CATSRDGTSRNTGELFF	TGTGCCACCAGCAGAGACGGGACTAGCAGGAACACCGGGGAGCTGTTTTTT	-	TRBV15	TRBJ2-2	TRBD2
CASSQAPLSFADTQYF	TGCGCCAGCAGCCAGGCCCCCCTTAGCTTTGCAGATACGCAGTATTTT	-	TRBV4-1	TRBJ2-3	-
CASSSQSGSDTQYF	TGTGCCAGCAGTAGTCAAAGCGGGAGTGATACGCAGTATTTT	once	TRBV6-6	TRBJ2-3	TRBD2
CASSPLMGLAGSQETQYF	TGTGCCAGCTCACCGCTGATGGGACTAGCGGGATCCCAAGAGACCCAGTACTTC	-	TRBV18	TRBJ2-5	TRBD2
CASSQLGNSNQPQHF	TGTGCCAGTAGCCAATTGGGGAATAGCAATCAGCCCCAGCATTTT	-	TRBV19	TRBJ1-5	-
CASSPFLGVEQYF	TGTGCCAGCAGCCCATTCCTAGGGGTCGAGCAGTACTTC	few	TRBV6-5	TRBJ2-7	-
CASSHVPGTGGDEQFF	TGTGCCAGCAGCCACGTACCCGGGACAGGGGGCGATGAGCAGTTCTTC	-	TRBV4-2	TRBJ2-1	TRBD1
CATESGRGTDTQYF	TGTGCCACCGAAAGTGGGAGGGGCACAGATACGCAGTATTTT	-	TRBV15	TRBJ2-3	TRBD2
CASSPGGVSGANVLTF	TGTGCCAGCAGCCCCGGGGGGGTAAGTGGGGCCAACGTCCTGACTTTC	-	TRBV7-9	TRBJ2-6	TRBD2
CASSSRGMGYNEQFF	TGCGCCAGCAGCTCGCGGGGGATGGGATACAATGAGCAGTTCTTC	once	TRBV5-1	TRBJ2-1	TRBD2
CASSIGTGGSGANVLTF	TGTGCCAGTAGTATAGGGACAGGGGGCAGCGGGGCCAACGTCCTGACTTTC	-	TRBV19	TRBJ2-6	TRBD1
CATSSVGLQTDTQYF	TGTGCCACCAGCAGTGTGGGACTTCAAACAGATACGCAGTATTTT	-	TRBV15	TRBJ2-3	-
CASSLGNEQFF	TGTGCCAGCTCCTTAGGTAATGAGCAGTTCTTC	-	TRBV18	TRBJ2-1	-